This T cell receptor beta chain was observed in a study of OX40 agonist ivuxolimab in advanced cancers. Study in general: The dose-escalation cohort was approximately 85% male, with a mean age of around 60 years, ranging roughly 20 to 80.

Clones were sequenced by immunoSEQ multiplex PCR, and TCRdb holds only the in-frame ones, with some missing. Of about 82,000 clones listed, over 80% are singletons. V lost 5 bases and J lost 6; bases outside the gene matches: 5. The CDR3 runs 13 residues. Germline-derived CDR1 and CDR2 are MNHEY and SVGAGI. The sequencing used CD4+ or CD8+ T cells sorted from blood, collected in a trial of the OX40 agonist ivuxolimab. The V call is TRBV6-5, the J call TRBJ1-1; 8 nucleotides align to TRBD1. The sequence derives from an adult with an advanced solid tumor such as melanoma, head and neck, liver or kidney cancer. CDR3 nucleotides: TGTGCCAGCAGTGGGGACAGGTTCGCTGAAGCTTTCTTT. This encodes CASSGDRFAEAFF.